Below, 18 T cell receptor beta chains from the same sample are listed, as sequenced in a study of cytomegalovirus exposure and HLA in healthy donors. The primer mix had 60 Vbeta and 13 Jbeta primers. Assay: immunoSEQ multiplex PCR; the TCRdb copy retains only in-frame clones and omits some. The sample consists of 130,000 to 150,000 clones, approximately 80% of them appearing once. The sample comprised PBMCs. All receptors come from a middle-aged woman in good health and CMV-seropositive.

In nucleotides, the CDR3 is TGTGCCAGCAGCCCTGGACTAGCGGGAGGGCCGGAGACCCAGTACTTC. Amino acid sequence: CASSPGLAGGPETQYF. The chain carries TRBV7-7 and TRBJ2-5; 15 bases fit TRBD2. The CDR3 has 16 residues. In germline, CDR1 is SSHAT, CDR2 FNYEAQ (reference sequence). With 5 bases clipped from V and 5 bases from J, the junction kept 6 bases outside the gene matches.

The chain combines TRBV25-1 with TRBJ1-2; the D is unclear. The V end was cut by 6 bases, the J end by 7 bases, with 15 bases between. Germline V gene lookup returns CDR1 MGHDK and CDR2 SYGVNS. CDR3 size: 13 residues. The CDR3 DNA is TGTGCCAGCAGCGCTACCTTTCGAGTTGGCTACACCTTC. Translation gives CASSATFRVGYTF.

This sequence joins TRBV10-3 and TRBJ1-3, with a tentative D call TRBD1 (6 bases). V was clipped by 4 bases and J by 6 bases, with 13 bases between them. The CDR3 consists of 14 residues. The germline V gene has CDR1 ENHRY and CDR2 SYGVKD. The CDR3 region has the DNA TGTGCCATCAGTGGCCGGGACACCCTAAACACCATATATTTT. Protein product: CAISGRDTLNTIYF.

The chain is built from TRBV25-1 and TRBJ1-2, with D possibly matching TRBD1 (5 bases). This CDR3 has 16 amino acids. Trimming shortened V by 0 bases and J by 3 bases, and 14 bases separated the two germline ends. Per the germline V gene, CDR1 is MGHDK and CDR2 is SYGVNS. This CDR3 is CASSEYKWGGDYGYTF. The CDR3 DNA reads TGTGCCAGCAGTGAATATAAATGGGGGGGTGACTATGGCTACACCTTC.

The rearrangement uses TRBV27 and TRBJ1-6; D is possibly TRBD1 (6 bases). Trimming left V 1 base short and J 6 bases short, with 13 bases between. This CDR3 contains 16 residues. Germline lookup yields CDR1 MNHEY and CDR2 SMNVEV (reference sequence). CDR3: CASSLLGQGPNSPLHF. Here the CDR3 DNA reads TGTGCCAGCAGTTTATTAGGTCAGGGGCCTAATTCACCCCTCCACTTT.

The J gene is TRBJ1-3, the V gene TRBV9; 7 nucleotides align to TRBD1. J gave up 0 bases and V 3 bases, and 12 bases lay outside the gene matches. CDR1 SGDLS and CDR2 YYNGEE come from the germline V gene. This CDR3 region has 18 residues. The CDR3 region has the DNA TGTGCCAGCAGCGCCCAATCCGGGACAGCAAGCTCTGGAAACACCATATATTTT. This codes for CASSAQSGTASSGNTIYF. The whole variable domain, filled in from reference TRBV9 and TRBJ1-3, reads DSGVTQTPKHLITATGQRVTLRCSPRSGDLSVYWYQQSLDQGLQFLIQYYNGEERAKGNILERFSAQQFPDLHSELNLSSLELGDSALYFCASSAQSGTASSGNTIYFGEGSWLTVV.

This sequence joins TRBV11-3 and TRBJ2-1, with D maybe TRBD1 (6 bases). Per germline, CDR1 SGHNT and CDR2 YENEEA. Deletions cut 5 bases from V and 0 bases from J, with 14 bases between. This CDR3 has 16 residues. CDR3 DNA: TGTGCCAGCAGCGCTGGGGGCGCACCCTCCTACAATGAGCAGTTCTTC. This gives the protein CASSAGGAPSYNEQFF.

The CDR3 region has the DNA TGTGCCAGCGGGGGACAGGGGGCATCGGGAGAGACCCAGTACTTC. Encoded protein: CASGGQGASGETQYF. The rearrangement links TRBV27 to TRBJ2-5; TRBD1 matches at 12 bases. J was trimmed by 4 bases and V by 8 bases; bases with no gene match: 8. CDR3 length equals 15 residues. Germline loops: CDR1 MNHEY, CDR2 SMNVEV (reference sequence).

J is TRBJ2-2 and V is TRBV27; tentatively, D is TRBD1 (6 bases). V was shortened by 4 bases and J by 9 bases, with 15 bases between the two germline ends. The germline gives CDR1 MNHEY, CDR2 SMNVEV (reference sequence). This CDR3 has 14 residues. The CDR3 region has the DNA TGTGCCAGCAGTTCCAGGGGTCTATCAAGGGAGCTGTTTTTT. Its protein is CASSSRGLSRELFF.

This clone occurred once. The CDR3 coding sequence is TGTGCCAGCAGCGTAGGCGCGGGGGTTGGGGCCAACGTCCTGACTTTC. Protein product: CASSVGAGVGANVLTF. The chain is built from TRBV9 and TRBJ2-6; 7 nucleotides match TRBD2. The CDR3 has 16 amino acids. V shed 0 bases and J 3 bases; nucleotides not matched to a gene: 3. Germline V gives CDR1 SGDLS, CDR2 YYNGEE.

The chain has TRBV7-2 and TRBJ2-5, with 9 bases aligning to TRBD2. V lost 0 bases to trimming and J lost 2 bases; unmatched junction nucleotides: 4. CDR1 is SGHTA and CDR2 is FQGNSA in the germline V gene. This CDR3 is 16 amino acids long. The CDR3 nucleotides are TGTGCCAGCAGCTTAGCTGGCGGGGGGGTACAAGAGACCCAGTACTTC. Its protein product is CASSLAGGGVQETQYF.

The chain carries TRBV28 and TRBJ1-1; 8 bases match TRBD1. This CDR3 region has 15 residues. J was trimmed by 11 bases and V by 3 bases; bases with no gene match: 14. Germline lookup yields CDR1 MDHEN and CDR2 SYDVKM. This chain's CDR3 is CASSFSTTGVGWAFF. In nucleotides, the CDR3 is TGTGCCAGCAGTTTCTCGACGACAGGGGTGGGTTGGGCTTTCTTT.

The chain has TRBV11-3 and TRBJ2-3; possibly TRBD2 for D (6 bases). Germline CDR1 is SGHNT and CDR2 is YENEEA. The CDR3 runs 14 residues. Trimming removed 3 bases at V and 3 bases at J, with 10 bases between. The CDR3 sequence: CASSFGGPTDTQYF. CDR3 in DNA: TGTGCCAGCAGCTTTGGAGGGCCAACAGATACGCAGTATTTT.

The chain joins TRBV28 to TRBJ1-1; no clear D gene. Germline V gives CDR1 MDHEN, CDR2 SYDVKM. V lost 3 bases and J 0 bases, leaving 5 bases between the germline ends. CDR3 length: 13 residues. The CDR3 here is CASSFRVNTEAFF. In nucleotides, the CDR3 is TGTGCCAGCAGTTTTCGGGTGAACACTGAAGCTTTCTTT.

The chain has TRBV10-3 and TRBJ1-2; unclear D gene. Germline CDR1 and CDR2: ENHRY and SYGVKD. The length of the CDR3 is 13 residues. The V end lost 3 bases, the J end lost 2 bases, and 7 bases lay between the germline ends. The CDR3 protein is CAISESENYGYTF. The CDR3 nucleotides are TGTGCCATCAGTGAAAGCGAGAACTATGGCTACACCTTC.

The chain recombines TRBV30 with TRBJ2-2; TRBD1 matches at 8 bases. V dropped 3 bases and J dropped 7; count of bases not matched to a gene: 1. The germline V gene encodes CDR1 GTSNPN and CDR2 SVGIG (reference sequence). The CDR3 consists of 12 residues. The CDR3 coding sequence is TGTGCCTGGAGCAGGGGGCTCGGGGAGCTGTTTTTT. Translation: CAWSRGLGELFF.

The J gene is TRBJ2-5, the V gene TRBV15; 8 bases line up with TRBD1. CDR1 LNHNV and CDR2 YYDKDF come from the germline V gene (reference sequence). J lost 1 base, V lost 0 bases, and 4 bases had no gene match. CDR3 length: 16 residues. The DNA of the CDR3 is TGTGCCACCAGCAGAGATTATGGGACAGGCCAAGAGACCCAGTACTTC. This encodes CATSRDYGTGQETQYF. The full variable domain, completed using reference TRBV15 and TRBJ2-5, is DAMVIQNPRYQVTQFGKPVTLSCSQTLNHNVMYWYQQKSSQAPKLLFHYYDKDFNNEADTPDNFQSRRPNTSFCFLDIRSPGLGDTAMYLCATSRDYGTGQETQYFGPGTRLLVL.

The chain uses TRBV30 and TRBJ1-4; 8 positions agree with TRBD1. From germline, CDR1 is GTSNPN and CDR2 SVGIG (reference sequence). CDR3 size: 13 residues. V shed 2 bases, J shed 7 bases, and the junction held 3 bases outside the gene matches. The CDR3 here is CAWSLDRVEKLFF. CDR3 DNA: TGTGCCTGGAGTTTGGACAGGGTTGAAAAACTGTTTTTT. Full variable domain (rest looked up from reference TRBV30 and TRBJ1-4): SQTIHQWPATLVQPVGSPLSLECTVEGTSNPNLYWYRQAAGRGLQLLFYSVGIGQISSEVPQNLSASRPQDRQFILSSKKLLLSDSGFYLCAWSLDRVEKLFFGSGTQLSVL.